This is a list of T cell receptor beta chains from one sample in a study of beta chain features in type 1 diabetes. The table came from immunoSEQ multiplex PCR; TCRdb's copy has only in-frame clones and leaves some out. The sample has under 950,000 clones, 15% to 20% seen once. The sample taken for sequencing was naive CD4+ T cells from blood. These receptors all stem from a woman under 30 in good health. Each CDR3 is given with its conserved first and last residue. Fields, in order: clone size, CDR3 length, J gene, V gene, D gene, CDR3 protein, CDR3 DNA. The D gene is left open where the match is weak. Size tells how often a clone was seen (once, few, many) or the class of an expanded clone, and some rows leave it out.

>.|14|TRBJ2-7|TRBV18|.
CASSPGTQSYEQYF
TGTGCCAGCTCCCCCGGGACACAGTCCTACGAGCAGTACTTC
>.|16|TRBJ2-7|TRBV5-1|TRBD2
CASSPHSSGSTYEQYF
TGCGCCAGCAGCCCGCATTCTAGCGGTTCGACCTACGAGCAGTACTTC
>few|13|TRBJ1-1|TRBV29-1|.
CSVDNLGGTEAFF
TGCAGCGTTGATAACTTGGGGGGAACTGAAGCTTTCTTT
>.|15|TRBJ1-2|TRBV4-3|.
CASSQGVTGDYGYTF
TGCGCCAGCAGCCAAGGGGTCACAGGAGACTATGGCTACACCTTC
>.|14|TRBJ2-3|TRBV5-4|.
CASSLGLGPDTQYF
TGTGCCAGCAGCTTGGGACTAGGTCCCGATACGCAGTATTTT
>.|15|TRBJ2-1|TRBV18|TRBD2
CASSPPGGSTVEQFF
TGTGCCAGCTCGCCTCCGGGAGGGTCAACTGTTGAGCAGTTCTTC
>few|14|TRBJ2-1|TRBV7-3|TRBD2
CASSFTSGSNEQFF
TGTGCCAGCAGCTTTACTAGCGGGAGCAATGAGCAGTTCTTC
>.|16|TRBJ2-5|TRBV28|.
CASSLHPQGARETQYF
TGTGCCAGCAGTTTGCACCCACAGGGAGCCCGAGAGACCCAGTACTTC
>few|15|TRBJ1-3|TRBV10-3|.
CAISNQGLGGNTIYF
TGTGCCATCAGCAACCAGGGCCTAGGGGGAAACACCATATATTTT
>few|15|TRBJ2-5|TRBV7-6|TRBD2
CASSYGTSGQETQYF
TGTGCCAGCAGCTATGGGACTAGCGGGCAAGAGACCCAGTACTTC
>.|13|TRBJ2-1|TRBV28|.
CASIQGQGNEQFF
TGTGCCAGCATACAGGGTCAGGGCAATGAGCAGTTCTTC
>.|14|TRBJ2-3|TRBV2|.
CASSAGSMVDTQYF
TGTGCCAGCAGTGCCGGGTCAATGGTTGATACGCAGTATTTT
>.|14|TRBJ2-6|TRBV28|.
CASLQGSGANVLTF
TGTGCCAGCCTTCAGGGATCTGGGGCCAACGTCCTGACTTTC
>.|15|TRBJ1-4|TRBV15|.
CATSRDGGFNEKLFF
TGTGCCACCAGCAGAGACGGTGGATTTAATGAAAAACTGTTTTTT
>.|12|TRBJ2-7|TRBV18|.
CASSPGSYEQYF
TGTGCCAGCTCTCCCGGGAGCTACGAGCAGTACTTC
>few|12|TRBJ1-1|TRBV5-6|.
CASSWGRTEAFF
TGTGCCAGCAGTTGGGGTCGCACTGAAGCTTTCTTT
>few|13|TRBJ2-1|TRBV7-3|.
CASSPPGGREQFF
TGTGCCAGCAGCCCTCCCGGGGGGCGCGAGCAGTTCTTC
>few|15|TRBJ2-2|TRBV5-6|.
CASSPNPANTGELFF
TGTGCCAGCAGCCCGAATCCCGCGAACACCGGGGAGCTGTTTTTT
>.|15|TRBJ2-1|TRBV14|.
CASRDSTTSYNEQFF
TGTGCCAGCCGGGACTCGACGACCTCCTACAATGAGCAGTTCTTC
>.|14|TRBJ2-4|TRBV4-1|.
CASSARGPKNIQYF
TGCGCCAGCAGCGCACGGGGCCCCAAAAACATTCAGTACTTC
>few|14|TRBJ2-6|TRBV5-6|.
CASSLRTGANVLTF
TGTGCCAGCAGCTTAAGGACTGGGGCCAACGTCCTGACTTTC
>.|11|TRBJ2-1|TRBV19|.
CASSTGKRQFF
TGTGCCAGTAGTACCGGAAAGCGGCAGTTCTTC
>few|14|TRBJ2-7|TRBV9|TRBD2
CASSVSGGPYEQYF
TGTGCCAGCAGCGTATCGGGAGGGCCGTACGAGCAGTACTTC